Here is one TCR beta chain with its context. From germline, CDR1 is MNHEY and CDR2 SMNVEV (reference sequence). The CDR3 runs to 13 residues. The V and J ends lost 6 bases and 5 bases respectively, with 10 bases between them. This sample stems from a study of control samples from healthy donors and cancer patients. The data were produced by immunoSEQ multiplex PCR, yet TCRdb's version contains in-frame clones alone and is incomplete. The sample shows 50,000 or so clones, roughly 94% of them seen only once. The source is a man aged 25-40 years in good health. The sample comprised blood. The chain employs TRBV27 and TRBJ2-2; D may be TRBD1 (6 bases). The CDR3 here is CASSLRGTGELFF. The CDR3 DNA sequence: TGTGCCAGCAGCCTTAGGGGGACCGGGGAGCTGTTTTTT.